Each of the 22 T cell receptor beta chains below was sequenced from the same sample in a study of blood T cell repertoires in COVID-19. The table came from immunoSEQ multiplex PCR; TCRdb's copy has only in-frame clones and leaves some out. The repertoire holds about 220,000 clones, with more than 70% as singletons. Input material: peripheral blood. The receptors stem from a human donor in a cohort sampled during active COVID-19.

The table lists this clone with a count of one. The chain is built from TRBV6-5 and TRBJ2-3; D possibly corresponds to TRBD2 (5 bases). Trimming removed 6 bases at V and 8 bases at J, with 21 bases between. The germline CDR1 and CDR2 sequences are MNHEY and SVGAGI. The CDR3 is 15 amino acids. This CDR3 reads CASRVEDLAQSTQYF. DNA of the CDR3: TGTGCCAGCAGGGTGGAGGACTTAGCACAGAGTACGCAGTATTTT.

CDR3 amino acids: CAWSGGRELETQYF. The CDR3 DNA reads TGTGCCTGGAGTGGAGGCAGGGAATTAGAGACCCAGTACTTC. The chain recombines TRBV30 with TRBJ2-5; tentatively, D is TRBD1 (5 bases). V was pared by 1 base and J by 4 bases, with 13 bases between. Germline V CDR1 and CDR2: GTSNPN, SVGIG (reference sequence). CDR3 length equals 14 residues. Filled out from reference TRBV30 and TRBJ2-5, the complete variable domain reads SQTIHQWPATLVQPVGSPLSLECTVEGTSNPNLYWYRQAAGRGLQLLFYSVGIGQISSEVPQNLSASRPQDRQFILSSKKLLLSDSGFYLCAWSGGRELETQYFGPGTRLLVL.

Only one count was recorded for this clone. The CDR3 region has the DNA TGCGCCAGCAGCCGAGGGACTAGCGGGCCCTCCTACAATGAGCAGTTCTTC. It yields the protein CASSRGTSGPSYNEQFF. The chain joins TRBV4-1 to TRBJ2-1; 12 positions match TRBD2. The germline V gene encodes CDR1 MGHRA and CDR2 YSYEKL. The CDR3 loop spans 17 amino acids. Losses at the gene ends were 4 bases for V and 0 bases for J; bases not matched to a gene: 4.

This clone came up a few times. The chain recombines TRBV18 with TRBJ2-7, with 8 positions matching TRBD1. This CDR3 has 15 amino acids. The germline V gene encodes CDR1 KGHSH and CDR2 LQKENI. With 3 bases clipped from V and 3 bases from J, the junction kept 7 bases outside the gene matches. CDR3 sequence reads: CASSPSGTGRYEQYF. Written as DNA, the CDR3 is TGTGCCAGCTCACCGTCTGGGACAGGACGCTACGAGCAGTACTTC.

The CDR3 sequence is CASSSSGLNEKLFF. CDR3 nucleotides: TGTGCCAGCAGCTCCAGTGGCCTCAATGAAAAACTGTTTTTT. The rearrangement uses TRBV7-2 and TRBJ1-4; D is unclear. Germline CDR1 is SGHTA and CDR2 is FQGNSA. The CDR3 is made up of 14 amino acids. V gave up 4 bases and J gave up 5 bases, with 11 bases separating them.

The rearrangement uses TRBV10-3 and TRBJ1-2, with D unresolved. The CDR3 is 12 amino acids. The germline V gene has CDR1 ENHRY and CDR2 SYGVKD. Between the trimmed V and J ends, which lost 0 bases and 10 bases, there was a span of 9 bases. The CDR3 bases are TGTGCCATCAGTGAGTCTGGGCGTGCCTACACCTTC. This codes for CAISESGRAYTF.

This chain joins TRBV6-5 and TRBJ2-7; TRBD2 agrees at 14 bases. The germline V gene encodes CDR1 MNHEY and CDR2 SVGAGI. The CDR3 is made up of 14 amino acids. V was pared by 6 bases and J by 6 bases, with 4 bases of the junction left unmatched. The CDR3 sequence: CASSLGLAGGEQYF. The CDR3 DNA reads TGTGCCAGCAGCCTCGGACTAGCGGGGGGCGAGCAGTACTTC.

CDR3 in DNA: TGTGCCAGCAAGTCACCCCCTGTGGAGTCGTATAATTCACCCCTCCACTTT. Protein product: CASKSPPVESYNSPLHF. The V gene is TRBV4-2, the J gene TRBJ1-6; D ambiguous. The CDR3 is 17 amino acids. Germline V gene lookup returns CDR1 LGHNA and CDR2 YNFKEQ. Trimming shortened V by 7 bases and J by 4 bases, and 20 bases separated the two germline ends.

The genes are TRBV4-1 and TRBJ2-1, with 10 bases matching TRBD2. CDR3 length equals 17 residues. Germline V gene data show CDR1 as MGHRA and CDR2 as YSYEKL. J gave up 5 bases and V 3 bases, and 10 bases lay outside the gene matches. CDR3 amino acids: CASSHSPRAGGHNEQFF. CDR3 DNA sequence: TGCGCCAGCAGCCATTCCCCTCGAGCGGGGGGGCACAATGAGCAGTTCTTC.

This clone came up once. The chain is built from TRBV7-8 and TRBJ1-2; D might be TRBD1 (6 bases). Looked up from germline, CDR1 is SGHVS and CDR2 is FQNEAQ. Deletions cut 1 base from V and 4 bases from J, with 10 bases between. The CDR3 has 14 amino acids. CDR3 nucleotides: TGTGCCAGCAGCTTAGACTACAGGGCCTATGGCTACACCTTC. Encoded protein: CASSLDYRAYGYTF.

The chain links TRBV19 to TRBJ2-1; TRBD2 aligns across 10 bases. Trimming removed 7 bases from V and 9 bases from J; junction bases left unmatched: 3. The CDR3 covers 12 residues. In germline, CDR1 is LNHDA, CDR2 SQIVND (reference sequence). The CDR3 DNA reads as TGTGCCAGTACCGGGACTAGCGTTGAGCAGTTCTTC. Translating it yields CASTGTSVEQFF.

The chain combines TRBV5-1 with TRBJ2-1, with D possibly being TRBD1 (6 bases). The germline V gene has CDR1 SGHRS and CDR2 YFSETQ. With 7 bases removed from V and 7 bases from J, the gap between germline ends came to 18 bases. CDR3 size: 14 residues. The CDR3 region has the DNA TGCGCCAGCTGTTCATGGGGGCGCAATAATGAGCAGTTCTTC. It translates to CASCSWGRNNEQFF.

This rearrangement joins TRBV5-1 to TRBJ1-6; no firm D call. CDR3 length: 12 amino acids. The germline V gene encodes CDR1 SGHRS and CDR2 YFSETQ. V gave up 0 bases and J gave up 8 bases, with 3 bases separating them. CDR3 residues: CASSLADSPLHF. CDR3 DNA: TGCGCCAGCAGCTTGGCCGATTCACCCCTCCACTTT.

This clone has only a few counts. V usage is TRBV7-2 and J usage is TRBJ2-7; TRBD2 agrees at 12 bases. CDR3 size: 15 residues. J lost 2 bases, V lost 1 base, and 0 bases had no gene match. Germline CDR1 reads SGHTA; CDR2 reads FQGNSA. The CDR3 here is CASSLGTSGTYEQYF. The CDR3 coding sequence is TGTGCCAGCAGCTTAGGGACTAGCGGGACCTACGAGCAGTACTTC.

The chain links TRBV10-2 to TRBJ2-1; TRBD2 matches at 9 bases. There are 14 residues in the CDR3. The germline gives CDR1 WSHSY, CDR2 SAAADI. Trimming took 7 bases from V and 8 from J; bases not matched to a gene: 9. The CDR3 sequence is CASIMAGGRDEQFF. The DNA for the CDR3 is TGCGCCAGCATAATGGCGGGGGGGAGGGATGAGCAGTTCTTC.

Concerning this clone itself: The limits of the CDR3 on the DNA are not certain, so only TCRdb's listed CDR3 is given. The chain links TRBV15 to TRBJ1-5; the D call in the table, TRBD1, was not verified against the DNA. The CDR3 region is 13 residues in length, termini included. CDR1 is LNHNV, CDR2 YYDKDF, per germline (reference sequence). CDR3: CATSSLVGTGSNF.

The V call is TRBV28, the J call TRBJ2-5; 12 nucleotides align to TRBD2. This CDR3 region has 15 residues. The V gene's germline CDR1 is MDHEN and CDR2 SYDVKM. With V trimmed by 4 bases and J by 4 bases, 4 bases remained unmatched. In DNA form, the CDR3 reads TGTGCCAGCAGTTCGCGACTAGCGGGGGTAGAGACCCAGTACTTC. Translating it yields CASSSRLAGVETQYF.

The chain has TRBV30 and TRBJ1-1, with TRBD1 as a possible D gene (5 bases). Trimming removed 1 base at V and 0 bases at J, with 12 bases between. The CDR3 is 15 amino acids. Germline CDR1 reads GTSNPN; CDR2 reads SVGIG (reference sequence). CDR3 sequence reads: CAWSGEGNLNTEAFF. The CDR3 coding sequence is TGTGCCTGGAGTGGGGAGGGGAATTTGAACACTGAAGCTTTCTTT. The full variable domain, in which reference TRBV30 and TRBJ1-1 provide the parts outside the CDR3, is SQTIHQWPATLVQPVGSPLSLECTVEGTSNPNLYWYRQAAGRGLQLLFYSVGIGQISSEVPQNLSASRPQDRQFILSSKKLLLSDSGFYLCAWSGEGNLNTEAFFGQGTRLTVV.

This rearrangement joins TRBV28 to TRBJ1-2, with 9 bases fitting TRBD1. With 6 bases clipped from V and 7 bases from J, the junction kept 6 bases outside the gene matches. The CDR3 is 13 residues long. The germline V gene encodes CDR1 MDHEN and CDR2 SYDVKM. DNA of the CDR3: TGTGCCAGCAGCCCGGACAGGGGAAGTGGCTACACCTTC. Its protein is CASSPDRGSGYTF.

V is TRBV10-3 and J is TRBJ2-1; 9 nucleotides line up with TRBD2. V was clipped by 6 bases and J by 6 bases; unmatched bases: 15. CDR3 size: 17 residues. Germline lookup yields CDR1 ENHRY and CDR2 SYGVKD. The CDR3 sequence is CAIRTGTSRHSSNEQFF. The CDR3 bases are TGTGCCATCAGGACCGGGACTAGCCGACATTCGTCCAATGAGCAGTTCTTC.

The chain links TRBV19 to TRBJ1-5, with 11 bases that match TRBD1. This CDR3 is 16 amino acids long. V dropped 4 bases and J dropped 11; count of bases not matched to a gene: 13. Germline V gene lookup returns CDR1 LNHDA and CDR2 SQIVND (reference sequence). CDR3 sequence: CASSSPGTGGNRAQHF. CDR3 in DNA: TGTGCCAGTAGTAGCCCCGGGACAGGGGGTAATAGGGCCCAGCATTTT. Looking up the rest from reference TRBV19 and TRBJ1-5 gives the full variable domain: DGGITQSPKYLFRKEGQNVTLSCEQNLNHDAMYWYRQDPGQGLRLIYYSQIVNDFQKGDIAEGYSVSREKKESFPLTVTSAQKNPTAFYLCASSSPGTGGNRAQHFGDGTRLSIL.

This chain links TRBV2 with TRBJ1-5; possible D gene TRBD1, 5 bases. Trimming took 3 bases from V and 4 from J, leaving 13 bases between them. The CDR3 extends over 15 amino acids. Germline loops: CDR1 SNHLY, CDR2 FYNNEI. The CDR3: CASSDKTGGNQPQHF. CDR3 coding DNA: TGTGCCAGCAGTGATAAAACAGGAGGGAATCAGCCCCAGCATTTT.